These T cell receptor beta chains were read from a single sample in a study of cytomegalovirus exposure and HLA in healthy donors. The repertoire was sequenced with immunoSEQ multiplex PCR; TCRdb's copy has only in-frame clones and lacks some. The sample gives about 210,000 clones, around four fifths of which show up once; about 10% is in the top ten. Sequencing input: PBMCs. These receptors originate from a woman in her forties or fifties in good health and CMV-seropositive. Both conserved end residues are part of each CDR3. D genes are given only for firm matches. Size is omitted from some rows. Given values are once, few, many or a class for expanded clones.

V: TRBV27
J: TRBJ1-5
size: few
D: TRBD1
DNA: TGTGCCAGCAGTTCTTGGGACAGTAATAGCAATCAGCCCCAGCATTTT
CDR3: CASSSWDSNSNQPQHF

V: TRBV18
J: TRBJ2-3
size: once
D: TRBD1
DNA: TGTGCCAGCTCACCACTTAGGCGGACAGGGGTTAACCTGAGGACAGATACGCAGTATTTT
CDR3: CASSPLRRTGVNLRTDTQYF

V: TRBV9
J: TRBJ2-7
size: .
D: TRBD1
DNA: TGTGCCAGCAGCGTAGCTAAGGACAGGGAAGCCTACGAGCAGTACTTC
CDR3: CASSVAKDREAYEQYF

V: TRBV7-2
J: TRBJ1-1
size: .
D: .
DNA: TGTGCCAGCAGCCGCAGAATGAACACTGAAGCTTTCTTT
CDR3: CASSRRMNTEAFF

V: TRBV18
J: TRBJ1-4
size: .
D: .
DNA: TGTGCCAGCTCCACCAGCCGAGGGACTAATGAAAAACTGTTTTTT
CDR3: CASSTSRGTNEKLFF

V: TRBV2
J: TRBJ1-4
size: .
D: .
DNA: TGTGCCAGCAGTATAAATGAAAAACTGTTTTTT
CDR3: CASSINEKLFF

V: TRBV25-1
J: TRBJ2-7
size: .
D: .
DNA: TGTGCCAGCAGTTCTTTCGGGACACAGACTTACGAGCAGTACTTC
CDR3: CASSSFGTQTYEQYF

V: TRBV6-5
J: TRBJ2-7
size: .
D: .
DNA: TGTGCCAGCAGTCGTCGTGGTAGCTACTACGAGCAGTACTTC
CDR3: CASSRRGSYYEQYF

V: TRBV29-1
J: TRBJ2-1
size: once
D: TRBD2
DNA: TGCAGCGTTGGGGGGGGACGGGGCTCCTACAATGAGCAGTTCTTC
CDR3: CSVGGGRGSYNEQFF

V: TRBV28
J: TRBJ2-7
size: .
D: .
DNA: TGTGCCAGCAGTTTAACTGCCCTCAGCAGGGGAGCGTACGAGCAGTACTTC
CDR3: CASSLTALSRGAYEQYF

V: TRBV6-5
J: TRBJ1-2
size: .
D: .
DNA: TGTGCCAGCAGTTACTCTATAACAGGGTTTGGCTACACCTTC
CDR3: CASSYSITGFGYTF

V: TRBV6-5
J: TRBJ1-4
size: .
D: .
DNA: TGTGCCAGCAGTTACGCCTCGGCTAATGAAAAACTGTTTTTT
CDR3: CASSYASANEKLFF

V: TRBV5-1
J: TRBJ1-4
size: .
D: TRBD1
DNA: TGCGCCAGCAGCGTCACAGGCCTTACAGGGGGCGCATATGAAAAACTGTTTTTT
CDR3: CASSVTGLTGGAYEKLFF

V: TRBV19
J: TRBJ1-2
size: .
D: .
DNA: TGTGCCAGTAGTATCCGGACTGCTAACTATGGCTACACCTTC
CDR3: CASSIRTANYGYTF

V: TRBV7-2
J: TRBJ2-3
size: .
D: .
DNA: TGTGCCAGCAGTTCAACCGGGACACTATTCACAGATACGCAGTATTTT
CDR3: CASSSTGTLFTDTQYF

V: TRBV6-5
J: TRBJ1-2
size: .
D: TRBD1
DNA: TGTGCCAGCAGCCAGACAGGGGGCGCGGGAGGCTACACCTTC
CDR3: CASSQTGGAGGYTF

V: TRBV12-2
J: TRBJ1-2
size: .
D: .
DNA: TGTGCAAGTCGCTTACGCCCGGGGGGCTACACCTTC
CDR3: CASRLRPGGYTF

V: TRBV30
J: TRBJ2-3
size: .
D: .
DNA: TGTGCCTGGACCTCGGGGTGGACAGATACGCAGTATTTT
CDR3: CAWTSGWTDTQYF

V: TRBV5-1
J: TRBJ1-2
size: .
D: .
DNA: TGCGCCAGCAGCTTGAGCGGAGAAGTCTATGGCTACACCTTC
CDR3: CASSLSGEVYGYTF

V: TRBV7-3
J: TRBJ1-2
size: few
D: TRBD1
DNA: TGTGCCAGCAGCAAGGGTGGGACAGGGAGTTCTAACTATGGCTACACCTTC
CDR3: CASSKGGTGSSNYGYTF

V: TRBV9
J: TRBJ1-1
size: once
D: .
DNA: TGTGCCAGCAGCCCCGAATCGACAGCTATACGATCTGAAGCTTTCTTT
CDR3: CASSPESTAIRSEAFF

V: TRBV28
J: TRBJ2-2
size: .
D: .
DNA: TGTGCCAGCGGAAGACAGGAGACGAACCCGAACACCGGGGAGCTGTTTTTT
CDR3: CASGRQETNPNTGELFF